This is a list of T cell receptor beta chains from one sample in a study of cytomegalovirus exposure and HLA in healthy donors. The assay was immunoSEQ multiplex PCR, and TCRdb's table has in-frame clones only and misses some. The table records 240,000 or so clones, about 90% of them present only once. Sequencing was performed on PBMCs. The receptors originated from a woman aged 30 to 39 in good health and CMV-seropositive. CDR3s include the opening cysteine and the closing phenylalanine or tryptophan. D genes are given only for firm matches. Size values are once, few and many counts, or a class for expanded clones, and some rows have none.

j_call: TRBJ2-7
v_call: TRBV19
d_call: .
clone_size: .
cdr3_aa: CASSPEGRSGGAGHEQYF
cdr3_nt: TGTGCCAGTAGTCCCGAAGGGCGATCGGGGGGCGCTGGACACGAGCAGTACTTC

j_call: TRBJ1-2
v_call: TRBV29-1
d_call: .
clone_size: few
cdr3_aa: CSVETRNGYTF
cdr3_nt: TGCAGCGTGGAGACTAGGAATGGCTACACCTTC

j_call: TRBJ2-2
v_call: TRBV5-1
d_call: .
clone_size: .
cdr3_aa: CASSLAGANTGELFF
cdr3_nt: TGCGCCAGCAGCTTGGCAGGGGCCAACACCGGGGAGCTGTTTTTT

j_call: TRBJ2-1
v_call: TRBV5-1
d_call: TRBD2
clone_size: .
cdr3_aa: CASSSGGLYNEQFF
cdr3_nt: TGCGCCAGCAGCTCGGGAGGACTTTACAATGAGCAGTTCTTC

j_call: TRBJ2-1
v_call: TRBV19
d_call: TRBD2
clone_size: .
cdr3_aa: CASKRLAGAGNEQFF
cdr3_nt: TGTGCCAGTAAGAGGCTAGCGGGAGCCGGCAATGAGCAGTTCTTC

j_call: TRBJ2-5
v_call: TRBV7-7
d_call: .
clone_size: .
cdr3_aa: CASSLEYAEETQYF
cdr3_nt: TGTGCTAGCAGCTTAGAATACGCAGAAGAGACCCAGTACTTC

j_call: TRBJ2-1
v_call: TRBV25-1
d_call: TRBD2
clone_size: .
cdr3_aa: CASTPTSPYNEQFF
cdr3_nt: TGTGCCAGCACACCGACTAGCCCCTACAATGAGCAGTTCTTC

j_call: TRBJ2-7
v_call: TRBV27
d_call: .
clone_size: .
cdr3_aa: CASSFAGPSYEQYF
cdr3_nt: TGTGCCAGCAGTTTCGCGGGGCCATCCTACGAGCAGTACTTC

j_call: TRBJ2-4
v_call: TRBV10-3
d_call: .
clone_size: once
cdr3_aa: CAISELAGDIQYF
cdr3_nt: TGTGCCATCAGTGAGTTGGCTGGAGACATTCAGTACTTC

j_call: TRBJ2-7
v_call: TRBV27
d_call: TRBD2
clone_size: .
cdr3_aa: CASSLQSGSSYEQYF
cdr3_nt: TGTGCCAGCAGTTTGCAAAGCGGGAGCTCCTACGAGCAGTACTTC

j_call: TRBJ2-7
v_call: TRBV27
d_call: .
clone_size: .
cdr3_aa: CASSFERARGSEQYF
cdr3_nt: TGTGCCAGCAGTTTTGAACGTGCCAGGGGCTCCGAGCAGTACTTC

j_call: TRBJ1-1
v_call: TRBV6-6
d_call: .
clone_size: .
cdr3_aa: CASSYVVNTEAFF
cdr3_nt: TGTGCCAGCAGTTATGTCGTAAACACTGAAGCTTTCTTT

j_call: TRBJ1-1
v_call: TRBV25-1
d_call: TRBD1
clone_size: .
cdr3_aa: CASRWTGDEDGDPEAFF
cdr3_nt: TGTGCCAGCAGATGGACAGGGGATGAGGACGGTGACCCTGAAGCTTTCTTT

j_call: TRBJ2-7
v_call: TRBV2
d_call: .
clone_size: .
cdr3_aa: CASSEGGVRYEQYF
cdr3_nt: TGTGCCAGCAGTGAAGGGGGGGTGAGGTACGAGCAGTACTTC

j_call: TRBJ1-2
v_call: TRBV7-9
d_call: .
clone_size: .
cdr3_aa: CASSTEYGYTF
cdr3_nt: TGTGCCAGCAGCACGGAGTATGGCTACACCTTC

j_call: TRBJ2-1
v_call: TRBV29-1
d_call: TRBD2
clone_size: .
cdr3_aa: CSVGISGLYNEQFF
cdr3_nt: TGCAGCGTTGGGATTAGCGGGCTGTACAATGAGCAGTTCTTC

j_call: TRBJ2-7
v_call: TRBV13
d_call: .
clone_size: .
cdr3_aa: CASSPRSDHKTKGYYEQYF
cdr3_nt: TGTGCCAGCAGCCCCCGAAGTGACCACAAGACGAAGGGGTACTACGAGCAGTACTTC

j_call: TRBJ2-1
v_call: TRBV20-1
d_call: .
clone_size: .
cdr3_aa: CSAPKQFEQFF
cdr3_nt: TGCAGTGCTCCAAAACAGTTTGAGCAGTTCTTC

j_call: TRBJ2-1
v_call: TRBV10-2
d_call: .
clone_size: .
cdr3_aa: CASSRNYNNEQFF
cdr3_nt: TGCGCCAGCAGTAGGAACTACAACAATGAGCAGTTCTTC

j_call: TRBJ2-5
v_call: TRBV9
d_call: .
clone_size: .
cdr3_aa: CASSVGSGETQYF
cdr3_nt: TGTGCCAGCAGCGTAGGGTCAGGCGAGACCCAGTACTTC

j_call: TRBJ2-3
v_call: TRBV29-1
d_call: TRBD1
clone_size: .
cdr3_aa: CSVGPETGGTDTQYF
cdr3_nt: TGCAGCGTTGGCCCGGAGACAGGGGGCACAGATACGCAGTATTTT

j_call: TRBJ2-7
v_call: TRBV19
d_call: TRBD2
clone_size: .
cdr3_aa: CASRTGTSASYEQYF
cdr3_nt: TGTGCCAGTAGAACCGGGACTAGCGCCTCCTACGAGCAGTACTTC

j_call: TRBJ2-1
v_call: TRBV10-3
d_call: TRBD2
clone_size: .
cdr3_aa: CAISEGASGIQYNEQFF
cdr3_nt: TGTGCCATCAGTGAAGGGGCTAGCGGGATCCAGTACAATGAGCAGTTCTTC

j_call: TRBJ2-7
v_call: TRBV30
d_call: .
clone_size: .
cdr3_aa: CAWSTGYEQYF
cdr3_nt: TGTGCCTGGAGTACGGGCTACGAGCAGTACTTC

j_call: TRBJ2-2
v_call: TRBV2
d_call: .
clone_size: .
cdr3_aa: CARQQANTGELFF
cdr3_nt: TGTGCCAGACAACAGGCGAACACCGGGGAGCTGTTTTTT

j_call: TRBJ2-7
v_call: TRBV7-9
d_call: .
clone_size: .
cdr3_aa: CASSLRDSGYEQYF
cdr3_nt: TGTGCCAGCAGCTTACGGGATAGCGGCTACGAGCAGTACTTC

j_call: TRBJ2-7
v_call: TRBV18
d_call: .
clone_size: .
cdr3_aa: CASSPGRSYEQYF
cdr3_nt: TGTGCCAGCTCACCGGGCAGAAGCTACGAGCAGTACTTC

j_call: TRBJ2-3
v_call: TRBV18
d_call: .
clone_size: .
cdr3_aa: CASSPLAGSSTDTQYF
cdr3_nt: TGTGCCAGCTCCCCACTCGCGGGATCTAGCACAGATACGCAGTATTTT